This is a list of T cell receptor beta chains from one sample in a study of shared T cell receptors in the human thymus. Method: immunoSEQ multiplex PCR; TCRdb's copy keeps in-frame clones and lacks some. Of 700,000 or so clones in the sample, around 85% are singletons; the top ten hold around 0.01%. These data were likewise used in another study, on human thymus T cells.

Specimen: thymocytes. These receptors all come from a girl under two years old with a congenital heart defect. Both conserved end residues are part of each CDR3. The order of the fields is J gene, V gene, D gene, clone size, CDR3 protein, CDR3 DNA. A D gene is named only where the DNA matches it firmly. Expanded clones get a size class; other rows say once, few or many, or leave the size out.

J gene: TRBJ1-1; V gene: TRBV27; D gene: TRBD1; clone size: -; CDR3 protein: CASRIRQGLNTEAFF; CDR3 DNA: TGTGCCAGCAGGATAAGACAGGGATTGAACACTGAAGCTTTCTTT
J gene: TRBJ1-1; V gene: TRBV28; D gene: -; clone size: -; CDR3 protein: CASSPLVPGTEAFF; CDR3 DNA: TGTGCCAGCAGCCCACTGGTCCCGGGGACTGAAGCTTTCTTT
J gene: TRBJ2-7; V gene: TRBV6-6; D gene: -; clone size: few; CDR3 protein: CASSYIQEHRHEQYF; CDR3 DNA: TGTGCCAGCAGTTACATCCAGGAACACCGGCACGAGCAGTACTTC
J gene: TRBJ2-7; V gene: TRBV2; D gene: -; clone size: -; CDR3 protein: CASSASYRRTWEQYF; CDR3 DNA: TGTGCCAGCAGTGCCTCCTACAGGCGGACGTGGGAGCAGTACTTC
J gene: TRBJ2-2; V gene: TRBV23-1; D gene: -; clone size: -; CDR3 protein: CASSRVDRPNTGELFF; CDR3 DNA: TGCGCCAGCAGTCGGGTGGACAGACCGAACACCGGGGAGCTGTTTTTT
J gene: TRBJ2-7; V gene: TRBV5-1; D gene: -; clone size: -; CDR3 protein: CASSLASGSSYEQYF; CDR3 DNA: TGCGCCAGCAGCTTGGCCTCAGGTAGCTCCTACGAGCAGTACTTC
J gene: TRBJ1-1; V gene: TRBV4-1; D gene: -; clone size: -; CDR3 protein: CASSQEGEGIIYAAFF; CDR3 DNA: TGCGCCAGCAGCCAAGAGGGGGAGGGAATAATTTATGCAGCTTTCTTT
J gene: TRBJ1-1; V gene: TRBV23-1; D gene: TRBD1; clone size: -; CDR3 protein: CASSQGPVRTGNTEAFF; CDR3 DNA: TGCGCCAGCAGTCAAGGGCCGGTTCGGACAGGGAACACTGAAGCTTTCTTT
J gene: TRBJ2-7; V gene: TRBV5-6; D gene: TRBD1; clone size: few; CDR3 protein: CASSPGQGSEQYF; CDR3 DNA: TGTGCCAGCAGCCCAGGACAGGGCTCCGAGCAGTACTTC
J gene: TRBJ2-2; V gene: TRBV5-1; D gene: -; clone size: few; CDR3 protein: CASSVYSSRTGELFF; CDR3 DNA: TGCGCCAGCAGCGTCTATAGCAGCCGCACCGGGGAGCTGTTTTTT
J gene: TRBJ1-4; V gene: TRBV5-6; D gene: -; clone size: -; CDR3 protein: CASSPWGGRWYEKLFF; CDR3 DNA: TGTGCCAGCAGCCCTTGGGGGGGCCGGTGGTATGAAAAACTGTTTTTT